This entry lists 6 T cell receptor beta chains sequenced from one sample in a study of OX40 agonist ivuxolimab in advanced cancers. Here immunoSEQ multiplex PCR was the method, and the copy in TCRdb shows in-frame clones only, minus some. The sample gives 30,000 or so clones, about nine tenths of which show up once; about 26% is in the top ten. The sequences come from CD4+ or CD8+ T cells sorted from blood, collected in a trial of the OX40 agonist ivuxolimab. These receptors originate from an adult with an advanced solid tumor such as melanoma, head and neck, liver or kidney cancer.

This chain connects TRBV2 to TRBJ2-7, with 9 bases that match TRBD2. This CDR3 is built from 14 residues. The V and J ends lost 8 bases and 2 bases, in that order; junction bases with no gene match: 7. Germline CDR1 SNHLY, CDR2 FYNNEI. The CDR3 here is CASSKAGGAYEQYF. The CDR3 DNA sequence: TGTGCCAGCTCGAAAGCGGGAGGTGCCTACGAGCAGTACTTC.

The chain carries TRBV19 and TRBJ2-7; D is possibly TRBD1 (5 bases). The CDR3 contains 14 residues. In germline, CDR1 is LNHDA, CDR2 SQIVND (reference sequence). Trimming took 3 bases from V and 3 from J, leaving 12 bases between them. The CDR3 loop reads CASSIGAGNYEQYF. CDR3 nucleotide sequence: TGTGCCAGTAGTATTGGAGCAGGGAACTACGAGCAGTACTTC.

This clone was recorded once. V and J are TRBV30 and TRBJ2-7; no reliable D call. This CDR3 spans 13 amino acids. With 1 base removed from V and 1 base from J, the gap between germline ends came to 8 bases. Germline assignment: CDR1 GTSNPN and CDR2 SVGIG (reference sequence). The CDR3 sequence: CAWSAGFSYEQYF. Here the CDR3 DNA reads TGTGCCTGGAGTGCAGGCTTTTCCTACGAGCAGTACTTC.

This chain uses TRBV29-1 with TRBJ1-3; no reliable D call. Trimming took off 4 bases at V and 11 bases at J, with 12 bases between the two ends. Per the germline V gene, CDR1 is SQVTM and CDR2 is ANQGSEA. The CDR3 covers 11 residues. In DNA, the CDR3 is TGCAGCGTTGCGACCGCTAACGCCATATATTTT. It specifies CSVATANAIYF.

The chain couples TRBV6-5 to TRBJ1-6; D is uncertain. Trimming pared 0 bases from V and 9 bases from J, leaving 9 bases between. Germline lookup yields CDR1 MNHEY and CDR2 SVGAGI. The CDR3 is 14 amino acids. In DNA, the CDR3 is TGTGCCAGCAGTTACTCGCCAGTTAGTTCACCCCTCCACTTT. As protein: CASSYSPVSSPLHF.

The rearrangement uses TRBV12-2 and TRBJ2-3; the table assigns TRBD2, which was not confirmed against the DNA. TRBV12-2 represents a pseudogene. The CDR3 is made up of 19 amino acids. The CDR3 DNA sequence: TGTGCAAGTCGCTACCGGCGGTCGCGGGCCCCCTGCAACACAGATACGCAGTATTTT. Translation: CASRYRRSRAPCNTDTQYF.